This T cell receptor beta chain comes out of a study of T cell changes during pregnancy in multiple sclerosis. This CDR3 has 13 amino acids. CDR1 and CDR2 from the germline V gene are MRHNA and SNTAGT. V lost 4 bases and J lost 6, with 12 bases in between. Sequencing was performed with immunoSEQ multiplex PCR; in TCRdb, only in-frame clones are kept and a portion is missing. Among some 85,000 clones listed, 94% were seen once. J is TRBJ1-1 and V is TRBV6-4; TRBD1 might be the D (5 bases). This sample comprised peripheral blood, obtained in the third trimester of pregnancy. The clonotype originates from a female donor with multiple sclerosis, enrolled in a pregnancy study. In DNA form, the CDR3 reads TGTGCCAGCAGTGTCGGGGGTGGCGCTGAAGCTTTCTTT. It is translated as CASSVGGGAEAFF.